Sequencing of this T cell receptor (beta chain) was carried out in a study of shared clonotypes between healthy human individuals. General study results and limits: A handful of donors showed sharing of approximately 5% of naive CD4 clonotypes. An anticipated effect of sequencing depth on clonotype sharing among donors was recognized.

The authors loaded 200 ng DNA, roughly 27,000 T cell genomes, into sorted-subset replicate PCRs. Libraries were prepared by immunoSEQ multiplex PCR; TCRdb keeps only in-frame clonotypes and omits some of them. This sample has about 960,000 clones, with 60% to 85% found just once. V was cut by 0 bases and J by 4 bases, with 12 bases left in between. This CDR3 region has 15 residues. Into CD45RA+ naive and CD45RA-negative memory subsets, the CD4+ cells were split. Points on this clone: Its antigen is as yet unknown.

The TCR comes from a young man in good health. Source material: memory CD4+ T cells sorted from blood. This sample's subset: CD45RA-negative fraction. J is TRBJ1-2 and V is TRBV23-1; D is ambiguous. TRBV23-1 is an ORF, and what it does is uncertain. The CDR3 DNA sequence: TGCGCCAGCAGTCAATCTGCAGGCGCGAGCTATGGCTACACCTTC. This encodes CASSQSAGASYGYTF.